This T cell receptor (beta chain) appears in the sequencing data of a study of neurological immune-mediated disorders. The study, taken as a whole, reports: Subjects shared no identical expanded-clone CDR3 amino acid sequences, suggesting private TCR-beta repertoires in all groups.

From germline, CDR1 is DFQATT and CDR2 SNEGSKA (reference sequence). The V and J ends lost 1 base and 2 bases respectively, with 11 bases between them. The CDR3 is 14 residues long. Time point here: longitudinal time-point 2. This clonotype was seen many times. Its specificity is not known. Synthesis of cDNA was performed by 5'RACE using 10-nucleotide random UMIs. Over 200 million TCR-beta sequences from 15-18 subjects were obtained in each sequencing run. TCRdb itself ran the 5' RACE reads through MiXCR, one entry per CDR3 protein. Among about 80,000 distinct CDR3 sequences listed, 5% to 6% were seen once.

The V gene is TRBV20-1, the J gene TRBJ2-5; D is unclear. The sample was PBMCs. The receptor comes from a woman aged 55-69 years with multiple sclerosis. For the CDR3, the DNA is TGCAGTGCTAGAGGGGATCTAAGACAAGAGACCCAGTACTTC. Translated: CSARGDLRQETQYF.